This T cell receptor beta chain was obtained from a study of shared clonotypes between healthy human individuals. General study findings and limits: The study generally estimated greater richness for naive than memory subsets. Non-shared clonotypes had lower generation probabilities than clonotypes shared by all four sorted-subset donors.

CD8 cells regarded as naive lacked CD45RO, were positively chosen for CCR7, and omitted terminally differentiated effector memory CD45RA+ cells. As concerns this clone: Its antigen is as yet unknown.

TCRdb keeps only in-frame clones here, not all; method: immunoSEQ multiplex PCR. The table records 1.5 million to 2.5 million clones, approximately 94% of them present only once. The V end was cut by 0 bases, the J end by 0 bases, with 7 bases between. This CDR3 is 15 amino acids long. Germline CDR1 is MNHEY and CDR2 is SMNVEV (reference sequence). The chain recombines TRBV27 with TRBJ2-3; D gene ambiguous. Material: naive CD8+ T cells sorted from blood. The sequence was obtained from a man younger than 35 in good health. The CDR3 sequence is CASSLSLTSTDTQYF. The CDR3 DNA is TGTGCCAGCAGTTTATCTCTAACTAGCACAGATACGCAGTATTTT.